The entry below gives a single T cell receptor beta chain sequence along with its context. Antigen specificity is unknown. The sample belongs to a study of cytomegalovirus exposure and HLA in healthy donors. Overall study results and limits: Excluded were some V segments that proved indistinguishable, including TRBV6-2 and TRBV6-3. Reportedly, fewer N-insertions than the approximately 690-donor mean appeared in an Asian-associated ancestry cluster in a later analysis.

The PCR ran on 60 Vbeta and 13 Jbeta primers. Per the study methods: An analysis that came later counted tens of millions of unique TCR beta chains, approximately 12 million shared. Clones were sequenced by immunoSEQ multiplex PCR, and TCRdb holds only the in-frame ones, with some missing. Clonal size and the V and J genes are those of that table, whereas D and trimming came from the DNA. The data contain 160,000 or so clones, around 82% of them singletons. CDR3 length: 14 residues. Trimming took 3 bases from V and 6 from J, leaving 12 bases between them. Germline CDR1 is LGHNA and CDR2 is YNFKEQ. The clonotype comes from a man aged 30-40 years in good health and CMV-seronegative. Input material: PBMCs. The chain employs TRBV4-2 and TRBJ2-1; weak D call: TRBD1 (6 bases). The DNA for the CDR3 is TGTGCCAGCAGCCACCCCGGACAGTTCAATGAGCAGTTCTTC. Amino acids: CASSHPGQFNEQFF.